This TCR beta chain was documented in a study of shared clonotypes between healthy human individuals. The wider study: Donors were two women and a few men aged 18 to 49. Donors had three CD4 naive, three CD4 memory, two CD8 naive and one CD8 memory plate apiece. Study observations and caveats: It was the non-shared clonotypes that had lower generation probabilities than clonotypes shared by all four donors. The study drew on few donors, limiting represented genetic and exposure-history diversity.

Worth noting for this clone: Its specificity is unknown.

Only in-frame clones appear in the TCRdb table, and some are missing; sequencing was by immunoSEQ multiplex PCR. The table includes about 1.5 million clones, 95% to 99% detected once. The TCR originated in a man aged 25 to 40 in good health. The specimen was naive CD4+ T cells sorted from blood. Described subset: CD45RA+ positively selected.

CDR3 protein: CASSPNTRVSEAFF. The CDR3 DNA follows: TGTGCCAGCAGCCCCAATACTCGGGTCAGTGAAGCTTTCTTT. This chain links TRBV7-6 with TRBJ1-1; the D is unclear. Germline V lookup: CDR1 SGHVS, CDR2 FNYEAQ. The V end lost 5 bases, the J end lost 7 bases, and 17 bases lay between the germline ends. The length of the CDR3 is 14 residues.